The following is a TCR beta chain sequence with its context. No antigen is known for it. The authors ran a second PCR of roughly 6 to 11 cycles using a sample-barcoded 5' primer and a J-beta primer mix. Each CDR3 protein is one row after TCRdb ran MiXCR on the 5' RACE reads. The table records just under 900,000 distinct CDR3 sequences, more than 25% of them present only once. This CDR3 has 16 amino acids. The junction had 10 bases not matched to a gene; V was cut back by 5 bases and J by 4 bases. The entry originates in a study of blood T cells in healthy people across ages. Study conclusions and caveats: Changes seen in expanded clonotypes were possibly confounded by donor CMV status left unknown. TCR beta diversity, measured per million T cells, fell in a roughly linear way with age.

The chain combines TRBV12-3 or TRBV12-4 with TRBJ1-1, with 10 bases that match TRBD1. The sequenced material came from blood. The receptor comes from a woman of 80 years or more in good health. CDR3 sequence (DNA): TGTGCCAGCAGTCCAAGACAGGGGGCGTTTGGCACTGAAGCTTTCTTT. Encoded protein: CASSPRQGAFGTEAFF.